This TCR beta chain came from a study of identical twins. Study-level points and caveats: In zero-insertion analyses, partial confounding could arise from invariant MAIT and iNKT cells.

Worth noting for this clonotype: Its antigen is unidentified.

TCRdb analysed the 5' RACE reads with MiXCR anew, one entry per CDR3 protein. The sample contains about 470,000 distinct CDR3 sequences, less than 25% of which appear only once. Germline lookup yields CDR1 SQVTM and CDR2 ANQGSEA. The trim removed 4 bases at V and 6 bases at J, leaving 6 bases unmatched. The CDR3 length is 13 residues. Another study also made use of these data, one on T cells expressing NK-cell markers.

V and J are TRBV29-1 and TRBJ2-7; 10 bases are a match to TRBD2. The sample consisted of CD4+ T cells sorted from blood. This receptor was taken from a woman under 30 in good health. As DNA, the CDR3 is TGCAGCGTTGTATCTAGCGGGAGAATCGAGCAGTACTTC. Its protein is CSVVSSGRIEQYF.